These T cell receptor beta chains were read from a single sample in a study of shared clonotypes between healthy human individuals. Profiling relied on immunoSEQ multiplex PCR, and the TCRdb table lists in-frame clones only, not all of them. Of 1.5 million to 2.5 million clones listed, approximately 94% are singletons. Sequencing was performed on naive CD8+ T cells sorted from blood. Every receptor here comes from a man between 18 and 35 years old in good health. The CDR3 runs from the conserved cysteine through the conserved F or W. The order of the fields is V gene, D gene, clone size, J gene, CDR3 protein, CDR3 DNA. The D gene is left open where the match is weak. Size is omitted from some rows. Given values are once, few, many or a class for expanded clones.

v_call: TRBV27; d_call: .; clone_size: .; j_call: TRBJ1-3; cdr3_aa: CASRPWPTLSGNTIYF; cdr3_nt: TGTGCCAGCAGACCCTGGCCTACCCTCTCTGGAAACACCATATATTTT
v_call: TRBV10-2; d_call: TRBD2; clone_size: .; j_call: TRBJ2-1; cdr3_aa: CASTRASGYNEQFF; cdr3_nt: TGCGCCAGCACCAGGGCTAGCGGATACAATGAGCAGTTCTTC
v_call: TRBV18; d_call: .; clone_size: .; j_call: TRBJ1-5; cdr3_aa: CASSDKGQPQGQPQHF; cdr3_nt: TGTGCCAGCTCAGATAAAGGACAGCCGCAGGGTCAGCCCCAGCATTTT
v_call: TRBV9; d_call: .; clone_size: .; j_call: TRBJ1-5; cdr3_aa: CASSGGTNQPQHF; cdr3_nt: TGTGCCAGCTCGGGGGGGACCAATCAGCCCCAGCATTTT
v_call: TRBV6-1; d_call: .; clone_size: .; j_call: TRBJ2-7; cdr3_aa: CASKGTFPYEQYF; cdr3_nt: TGTGCCAGCAAGGGGACATTTCCCTACGAGCAGTACTTC
v_call: TRBV4-1; d_call: TRBD1; clone_size: once; j_call: TRBJ2-7; cdr3_aa: CASSQDLSDRDTYEQYF; cdr3_nt: TGCGCCAGCAGCCAAGATCTGTCCGACAGGGATACCTACGAGCAGTACTTC
v_call: TRBV27; d_call: .; clone_size: .; j_call: TRBJ2-6; cdr3_aa: CASSRGPGAGANVLTF; cdr3_nt: TGTGCCAGCAGCCGCGGGCCAGGGGCTGGGGCCAACGTCCTGACTTTC
v_call: TRBV4-1; d_call: .; clone_size: .; j_call: TRBJ1-5; cdr3_aa: CASSQTAYSNQPQHF; cdr3_nt: TGCGCCAGCAGCCAGACAGCCTACAGCAATCAGCCCCAGCATTTT
v_call: TRBV28; d_call: .; clone_size: .; j_call: TRBJ1-2; cdr3_aa: CASIGPGVRYGYTF; cdr3_nt: TGTGCCAGCATCGGACCCGGGGTACGCTATGGCTACACCTTC
v_call: TRBV28; d_call: .; clone_size: .; j_call: TRBJ1-2; cdr3_aa: CASSLSGEGSYGYTF; cdr3_nt: TGTGCCAGCAGTTTATCGGGGGAAGGAAGCTATGGCTACACCTTC
v_call: TRBV7-9; d_call: .; clone_size: .; j_call: TRBJ2-7; cdr3_aa: CASSEDNTPYEQYF; cdr3_nt: TGTGCCAGCAGCGAGGACAATACGCCCTACGAGCAGTACTTC
v_call: TRBV7-9; d_call: .; clone_size: .; j_call: TRBJ1-1; cdr3_aa: CASGASLTEAFF; cdr3_nt: TGTGCCAGCGGTGCGAGTCTCACTGAAGCTTTCTTT
v_call: TRBV25-1; d_call: .; clone_size: .; j_call: TRBJ1-2; cdr3_aa: CASSAPGTGANYGYTF; cdr3_nt: TGTGCCAGCAGTGCTCCCGGGACCGGAGCTAACTATGGCTACACCTTC
v_call: TRBV27; d_call: .; clone_size: .; j_call: TRBJ2-7; cdr3_aa: CASSFGQAVGEQYF; cdr3_nt: TGTGCCAGCAGTTTCGGGCAGGCCGTGGGTGAGCAGTACTTC
v_call: TRBV4-3; d_call: TRBD1; clone_size: .; j_call: TRBJ2-7; cdr3_aa: CASSQGPGQEAYEQYF; cdr3_nt: TGCGCCAGCAGCCAAGGACCGGGACAGGAAGCCTACGAGCAGTACTTC
v_call: TRBV5-6; d_call: .; clone_size: .; j_call: TRBJ2-3; cdr3_aa: CASSPRAPPSTDTQYF; cdr3_nt: TGTGCCAGCAGCCCCCGGGCGCCCCCTAGCACAGATACGCAGTATTTT
v_call: TRBV4-1; d_call: .; clone_size: .; j_call: TRBJ2-7; cdr3_aa: CASSQRTEAYEQYF; cdr3_nt: TGCGCCAGCAGCCAGAGGACGGAAGCCTACGAGCAGTACTTC
v_call: TRBV6-5; d_call: .; clone_size: .; j_call: TRBJ2-7; cdr3_aa: CASSYGTPYEQYF; cdr3_nt: TGTGCCAGCAGTTACGGTACACCCTACGAGCAGTACTTC
v_call: TRBV4-1; d_call: .; clone_size: .; j_call: TRBJ2-7; cdr3_aa: CASSQVSDKSYEQYF; cdr3_nt: TGCGCCAGCAGCCAAGTGTCGGACAAGTCCTACGAGCAGTACTTC
v_call: TRBV5-1; d_call: .; clone_size: .; j_call: TRBJ1-4; cdr3_aa: CASSLDSPTNEKLFF; cdr3_nt: TGCGCCAGCAGCTTGGATAGTCCAACTAATGAAAAACTGTTTTTT
v_call: TRBV13; d_call: TRBD2; clone_size: .; j_call: TRBJ2-1; cdr3_aa: CASSSETSGEQFF; cdr3_nt: TGTGCCAGCAGCTCAGAGACTAGCGGGGAGCAGTTCTTC
v_call: TRBV9; d_call: .; clone_size: .; j_call: TRBJ2-1; cdr3_aa: CASSVEGGPYNEQFF; cdr3_nt: TGTGCCAGCAGCGTAGAGGGGGGGCCCTACAATGAGCAGTTCTTC
v_call: TRBV5-1; d_call: TRBD1; clone_size: .; j_call: TRBJ1-1; cdr3_aa: CASSSLLPPGQGTDEAFF; cdr3_nt: TGCGCCAGCAGCTCCCTACTGCCTCCGGGACAGGGGACCGATGAAGCTTTCTTT
v_call: TRBV28; d_call: .; clone_size: .; j_call: TRBJ2-3; cdr3_aa: CASSLLNGARDTQYF; cdr3_nt: TGTGCCAGCAGTTTACTTAACGGGGCGCGGGATACGCAGTATTTT
v_call: TRBV4-3; d_call: .; clone_size: .; j_call: TRBJ1-2; cdr3_aa: CASSHGSGGGYGYTF; cdr3_nt: TGCGCCAGCAGCCACGGTTCCGGGGGCGGCTATGGCTACACCTTC
v_call: TRBV6-1; d_call: TRBD2; clone_size: .; j_call: TRBJ2-7; cdr3_aa: CASSEWGLVYEQYF; cdr3_nt: TGTGCCAGCAGTGAATGGGGACTAGTTTACGAGCAGTACTTC
v_call: TRBV10-1; d_call: TRBD1; clone_size: .; j_call: TRBJ2-1; cdr3_aa: CASSDPGQGFHEQFF; cdr3_nt: TGCGCCAGCAGTGACCCGGGACAGGGATTCCATGAGCAGTTCTTC
v_call: TRBV7-2; d_call: TRBD2; clone_size: .; j_call: TRBJ2-1; cdr3_aa: CASSLGLAGEVEQFF; cdr3_nt: TGTGCCAGCAGCTTAGGCCTAGCGGGAGAGGTTGAGCAGTTCTTC
v_call: TRBV29-1; d_call: .; clone_size: .; j_call: TRBJ2-5; cdr3_aa: CSVDEQGRYQETQYF; cdr3_nt: TGCAGCGTTGATGAACAGGGCCGATACCAAGAGACCCAGTACTTC
v_call: TRBV6-1; d_call: .; clone_size: .; j_call: TRBJ2-7; cdr3_aa: CASSDVTEQYF; cdr3_nt: TGTGCCAGCAGTGATGTTACCGAGCAGTACTTC
v_call: TRBV2; d_call: TRBD1; clone_size: .; j_call: TRBJ2-5; cdr3_aa: CAILGQGSETQYF; cdr3_nt: TGTGCCATCCTTGGACAGGGGTCAGAGACCCAGTACTTC
v_call: TRBV7-9; d_call: TRBD2; clone_size: .; j_call: TRBJ2-7; cdr3_aa: CASSLGTSLLYEQYF; cdr3_nt: TGTGCCAGCAGTTTGGGGACTAGCCTTTTATACGAGCAGTACTTC
v_call: TRBV2; d_call: .; clone_size: .; j_call: TRBJ1-1; cdr3_aa: CASSASGRWDTEAFF; cdr3_nt: TGTGCCAGCAGTGCATCGGGGAGGTGGGACACTGAAGCTTTCTTT
v_call: TRBV7-8; d_call: .; clone_size: .; j_call: TRBJ1-1; cdr3_aa: CASSLSELMNTEAFF; cdr3_nt: TGTGCCAGCAGCTTATCAGAGTTGATGAACACTGAAGCTTTCTTT
v_call: TRBV25-1; d_call: .; clone_size: once; j_call: TRBJ1-1; cdr3_aa: CASSENIGGGTEAFF; cdr3_nt: TGTGCCAGCAGTGAAAACATCGGGGGTGGGACTGAAGCTTTCTTT
v_call: TRBV27; d_call: .; clone_size: .; j_call: TRBJ2-7; cdr3_aa: CASSPTDFYEQYF; cdr3_nt: TGTGCCAGCAGTCCCACAGATTTCTACGAGCAGTACTTC
v_call: TRBV30; d_call: .; clone_size: .; j_call: TRBJ2-7; cdr3_aa: CAWGQGWYEQYF; cdr3_nt: TGTGCCTGGGGGCAGGGTTGGTACGAGCAGTACTTC
v_call: TRBV6-1; d_call: .; clone_size: .; j_call: TRBJ2-7; cdr3_aa: CASSESYATYEQYF; cdr3_nt: TGTGCCAGCAGTGAATCATACGCAACCTACGAGCAGTACTTC
v_call: TRBV19; d_call: TRBD1; clone_size: few; j_call: TRBJ2-7; cdr3_aa: CASGQGLYEQYF; cdr3_nt: TGTGCCAGTGGACAGGGCCTCTACGAGCAGTACTTC
v_call: TRBV29-1; d_call: TRBD1; clone_size: .; j_call: TRBJ2-7; cdr3_aa: CSVERTGGTYEQYF; cdr3_nt: TGCAGCGTTGAAAGGACAGGGGGGACTTACGAGCAGTACTTC
v_call: TRBV10-3; d_call: TRBD1; clone_size: .; j_call: TRBJ1-2; cdr3_aa: CAISTPGQGPFSYGYTF; cdr3_nt: TGTGCCATCAGTACACCGGGACAGGGCCCTTTTAGCTATGGCTACACCTTC
v_call: TRBV14; d_call: .; clone_size: .; j_call: TRBJ2-7; cdr3_aa: CASSPHRDPYEQYF; cdr3_nt: TGTGCCAGCAGCCCGCACAGGGATCCCTACGAGCAGTACTTC